This T cell receptor beta chain was retrieved from a study of preoperative IRX-2 immunotherapy in early breast cancer. The treatment denotes: preoperative locoregional IRX-2 cytokine immunotherapy. Patients received preoperative, locoregional IRX-2 cytokine immunotherapy in a phase Ib study. The protocol was immunoSEQ multiplex PCR, while the TCRdb copy is restricted to in-frame clones and leaves out a portion. The sample has fewer than 40,000 clones; under 90% are singletons. V lost 5 bases, J lost 5 bases, and 12 bases stayed unmatched. CDR1 and CDR2 from the germline V gene are SGHNT and YENEEA. The CDR3 spans 16 residues.

The specimen comprised tumor tissue, sampled after IRX-2 immunotherapy. The chain couples TRBV11-3 to TRBJ1-1, with 9 bases identical to TRBD1. The clonotype comes from a human donor with breast cancer. The CDR3 sequence: CASSQGQGISKTEAFF. The CDR3 DNA follows: TGTGCCAGCAGCCAGGGACAGGGAATTTCCAAGACTGAAGCTTTCTTT.